The rows below give T cell receptor beta chains drawn from one sample of a study of blood T cell repertoires in COVID-19. Libraries were prepared by immunoSEQ multiplex PCR; TCRdb keeps only in-frame clonotypes and omits some of them. The sample carries 300,000 to 500,000 clones, around 89% recorded once. Sequenced input: PBMCs or T cells enriched from blood (not recorded which). These receptors were collected from a woman between 25 and 40 years old with acute COVID-19. CDR3s include the opening cysteine and the closing phenylalanine or tryptophan. Fields, in order: V gene, clone size, J gene, D gene, CDR3 DNA, CDR3 protein. The D gene is left open where the match is weak. For some rows the clone size is stated as once, few or many, or as a class when expanded; others skip it.

TRBV12-5,NA,TRBJ1-6,NA,TGTGCTAGTGGTTTGGGACAGGCACCCCTCCACTTT,CASGLGQAPLHF
TRBV5-4,once,TRBJ1-2,NA,TGTGCCAGCAGCTTGATCGGGGGTGGGATTGGCTACACCTTC,CASSLIGGGIGYTF
TRBV21-1,NA,TRBJ1-1,NA,TGTGCCAGCAGCAAAAAAATATCCGGACAGGGAGGAAGGGTGAACACTGAAGCTTTCTTT,CASSKKISGQGGRVNTEAFF
TRBV24-1,NA,TRBJ1-2,TRBD1,TGTGCCACCAGTGATTCAGCAGGGGGCAACTATGGCTACACCTTC,CATSDSAGGNYGYTF
TRBV5-1,NA,TRBJ2-1,TRBD1,TGCGCCAGCAGCTTAACCCCTAGTGACAGGGGGCACGATGAGCAGTTCTTC,CASSLTPSDRGHDEQFF
TRBV10-3,NA,TRBJ2-7,NA,TGTGCCATAGCTAGACCTGGAGATAAATACGAGCAGTACTTC,CAIARPGDKYEQYF
TRBV4-3,once,TRBJ2-5,TRBD2,TGCGCCAGCAGCCAAGATCTAAGCGGGAAAGAGACCCAGTACTTC,CASSQDLSGKETQYF
TRBV10-1,NA,TRBJ1-2,TRBD1,TGCGCCAGCAGTTCGACAGGGGATGTAGTAATTCGCTATGGCTACACCTTC,CASSSTGDVVIRYGYTF
TRBV4-2,NA,TRBJ1-1,NA,TGTGCCAGCAGCCAAGGCGGGAGCACTGAAGCTTTCTTT,CASSQGGSTEAFF
TRBV11-2,NA,TRBJ2-1,TRBD2,TGTGCCAGCAGCTTCTCGGGGGGCAATGAGCAGTTCTTC,CASSFSGGNEQFF